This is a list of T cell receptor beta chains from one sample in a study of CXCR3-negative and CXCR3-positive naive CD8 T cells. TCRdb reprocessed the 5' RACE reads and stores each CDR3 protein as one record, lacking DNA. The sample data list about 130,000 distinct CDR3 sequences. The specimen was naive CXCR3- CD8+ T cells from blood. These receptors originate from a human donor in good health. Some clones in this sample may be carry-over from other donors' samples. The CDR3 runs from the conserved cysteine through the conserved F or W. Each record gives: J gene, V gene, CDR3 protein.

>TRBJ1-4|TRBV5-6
CASSTGTGTAKLFF
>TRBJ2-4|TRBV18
CASSPSQTGEWNIQYF
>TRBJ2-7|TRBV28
CASSLRGLTSYEQYF
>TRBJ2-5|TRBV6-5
CASRHKGFREQETQYF
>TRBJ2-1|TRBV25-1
CASSPTQVGEQFF
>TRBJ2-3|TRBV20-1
CSAKTGASTDTQYF
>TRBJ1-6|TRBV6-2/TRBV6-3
CASRTRDRGFNSPLHF
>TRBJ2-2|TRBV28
CASSLDTGELFF
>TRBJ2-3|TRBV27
CASSPQPSGRVTDTQYF
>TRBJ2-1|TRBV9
CASRSGTVYNEQFF
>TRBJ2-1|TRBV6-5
CASSYPGSGEQFF
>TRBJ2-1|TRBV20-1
CSARVLAGGRNEQFF
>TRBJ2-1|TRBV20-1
CSAPGPSGDLYNEQFF
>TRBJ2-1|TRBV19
CASRFSYNEQFF